Described below is a single T cell receptor beta chain sequence and its context. This clone was detected only once. The specificity of this receptor is unknown. No much larger clone is present one base from it, and per-base qualities are unavailable. Compared with germline, V lacks 0 bases and J lacks 4 bases; bases without a gene match: 5. The CDR3 measures 15 amino acids from cysteine to phenylalanine. Only CDR3 DNA is held: 45 bases, read in frame from base 1. CDR1 and CDR2 were assigned from the germline V gene as MNHEY and SVGAGI. This sample stems from a study of T cell responses to AZD1222 COVID-19 vaccine (dated by TCRdb to the early 2020s). Regarding the complete study: Because spike-specific TCR depth and breadth did not differ between the two schedules, AZD1222 recipients who got a second dose at roughly 4 weeks were pooled with those who got a second dose at roughly 12 weeks. A total of 230 to 250 trial participants underwent TCR sequencing, of whom nearly 210 received two doses of AZD1222 and some 25 received two doses of the MenACWY control vaccine. Trial participants were enrolled into age subgroups of 18-55, 56-69 and 70-plus years, which contained about 150, 27 and 61 TCR-sequenced participants, respectively. What the work shows at the level of the full study, not this receptor alone: Conclusions about previously exposed vaccinees are limited, since just a handful of AZD1222 recipients were seropositive for SARS-CoV-2 at baseline. In the small 56-69-year group, the increase in depth fell short of significance, most likely because of low power. Because no samples from the day 14 peak response were available, repertoires could be characterized only after the peak T cell response. CD4 TCRs associated with the vaccine covered the entire spike protein, and the dominant responses were in regions 160-218 and 743-854. Participants were mostly white British and included more females than males, and it was suggested by the authors that clonal diversity may have been underestimated. After two AZD1222 doses, spike-specific TCR breadth and depth were significantly higher than at day 0 and than in MenACWY recipients. Nearly half of unique spike-specific TCRs reportedly recognized epitopes outside regions mutated in the B.1.351 and B.1.1.7 variants.

Explained via the paper, the time point label denotes: baseline before first vaccination. Vaccinee samples were obtained from the UK trials COV001 and COV002, which included a single-blind randomized controlled phase 2/3 trial of AZD1222 (ChAdOx1 nCoV-19) in healthy adults. For TCRbeta chain sequencing, PBMC samples from trial participants were taken at day 0 and at day 28 after the second dose. The CDR3 regions of human TCRbeta chains were analyzed by immunosequencing. The published analysis was carried out like this. Repertoire TCRs were matched against a reference library of SARS-CoV-2-specific TCRs generated with the MIRA antigen-specificity platform. Breadth was defined as the fraction of unique TCRs that were SARS-CoV-2-associated, and depth was defined as the fraction of total T cells that were SARS-CoV-2-associated. Using the MIRA data, each spike-specific TCR was assigned both to the spike region to which the TCR was reactive and to a CD4 or CD8 class. Log10-transformed breadth and depth values were compared by one-way ANOVA with Sidak's multiple comparisons tests. The source is immuneACCESS, and TCRdb retained only in-frame sequences with V and J called. Part of the clones is not carried over; for the studies checked, unresolved V genes explain less than half of this, and the remainder is unexplained. That table furnishes V, J and clone size, whereas the DNA furnished D and trimming. The sample profile shows some 180,000 clones; 80% to 95% of them were found once. The ten largest clones represent 10% of the sample.

Sequencing used peripheral blood, obtained on day 0 of AZD1222 vaccination. The receptor was isolated from an adult in good health. This chain is built from TRBV6-5 and TRBJ1-1, and TRBD1 aligns with 7 junction nucleotides. The sequenced DNA is TGTGCCAGCAGTTACTCAAGGCAGGGGGGCACTGAAGCTTTCTTT. Its protein reads: CASSYSRQGGTEAFF.